A selection of T cell receptor beta chains follows, all from one sample in a study of control samples from healthy donors and cancer patients. Generated by immunoSEQ multiplex PCR, the TCRdb table keeps only in-frame clones and is missing some. The sample has around 89,000 clones, roughly four fifths seen once. The sequenced sample consisted of blood. These receptors came from a woman aged 55-69 years in good health. Both conserved end residues are part of each CDR3. The order of the fields is clone size, J gene, V gene, D gene, CDR3 protein, CDR3 DNA. A D gene is named only where the DNA matches it firmly. Some rows have no size entry. The others give once, few or many, or a class for an expanded clone.

clone size: NA; J gene: TRBJ2-7; V gene: TRBV6-5; D gene: TRBD2; CDR3 protein: CASRGLAGFYEQYF; CDR3 DNA: TGTGCCAGCAGGGGACTAGCGGGGTTCTACGAGCAGTACTTC
clone size: NA; J gene: TRBJ2-5; V gene: TRBV6-6; D gene: TRBD2; CDR3 protein: CASSLLAGGQETQYF; CDR3 DNA: TGTGCCAGCAGTCTCTTGGCGGGGGGGCAAGAGACCCAGTACTTC
clone size: NA; J gene: TRBJ2-2; V gene: TRBV27; D gene: NA; CDR3 protein: CASSFPYGELFF; CDR3 DNA: TGTGCCAGCAGTTTTCCTTACGGGGAGCTGTTTTTT
clone size: NA; J gene: TRBJ2-4; V gene: TRBV28; D gene: NA; CDR3 protein: CASSSAGMAKNIQYF; CDR3 DNA: TGTGCCAGCAGTTCGGCAGGGATGGCCAAAAACATTCAGTACTTC
clone size: NA; J gene: TRBJ2-3; V gene: TRBV7-6; D gene: NA; CDR3 protein: CASSDLGGADTQYF; CDR3 DNA: TGTGCCAGCAGCGATCTAGGGGGAGCAGATACGCAGTATTTT
clone size: NA; J gene: TRBJ1-1; V gene: TRBV6-5; D gene: NA; CDR3 protein: CASRGYSGGTEAFF; CDR3 DNA: TGTGCCAGCAGAGGTTACAGTGGGGGCACTGAAGCTTTCTTT
clone size: NA; J gene: TRBJ1-1; V gene: TRBV28; D gene: NA; CDR3 protein: CASRPLTGEAFF; CDR3 DNA: TGTGCCAGCAGACCCTTAACAGGAGAAGCTTTCTTT
clone size: NA; J gene: TRBJ1-5; V gene: TRBV7-2; D gene: NA; CDR3 protein: CASSTGSSQPQHF; CDR3 DNA: TGTGCCAGCAGCACAGGTTCTTCTCAGCCCCAGCATTTT
clone size: NA; J gene: TRBJ2-7; V gene: TRBV6-6; D gene: NA; CDR3 protein: CASSAQERGIYEQYF; CDR3 DNA: TGTGCCAGCAGCGCCCAGGAGAGGGGGATATACGAGCAGTACTTC
clone size: NA; J gene: TRBJ1-3; V gene: TRBV7-2; D gene: TRBD1; CDR3 protein: CASSLGTGKVDGNTIYF; CDR3 DNA: TGTGCCAGCAGCTTAGGGACAGGGAAGGTGGATGGAAACACCATATATTTT
clone size: NA; J gene: TRBJ1-1; V gene: TRBV4-3; D gene: NA; CDR3 protein: CASSQDSRGMNTEAFF; CDR3 DNA: TGCGCCAGCAGCCAAGATAGTCGGGGAATGAACACTGAAGCTTTCTTT
clone size: NA; J gene: TRBJ1-1; V gene: TRBV2; D gene: NA; CDR3 protein: CASSESVLGTEAFF; CDR3 DNA: TGTGCCAGCAGTGAATCGGTACTGGGCACTGAAGCTTTCTTT
clone size: few; J gene: TRBJ2-4; V gene: TRBV6-5; D gene: NA; CDR3 protein: CASNPGEANIQYF; CDR3 DNA: TGTGCCAGCAACCCGGGGGAGGCCAACATTCAGTACTTC
clone size: NA; J gene: TRBJ2-5; V gene: TRBV28; D gene: NA; CDR3 protein: CASSTPEIWETQYF; CDR3 DNA: TGTGCCAGCTCAACCCCCGAAATCTGGGAGACCCAGTACTTC
clone size: NA; J gene: TRBJ2-3; V gene: TRBV19; D gene: NA; CDR3 protein: CASSMDPVGGTDTQYF; CDR3 DNA: TGTGCCAGTAGTATGGATCCCGTAGGGGGCACAGATACGCAGTATTTT
clone size: NA; J gene: TRBJ1-2; V gene: TRBV11-2; D gene: TRBD1; CDR3 protein: CASSLTSGGPYGYTF; CDR3 DNA: TGTGCCAGCAGCTTAACTTCAGGGGGCCCCTATGGCTACACCTTC
clone size: NA; J gene: TRBJ2-5; V gene: TRBV7-7; D gene: TRBD2; CDR3 protein: CASSLARGSRETQYF; CDR3 DNA: TGTGCCAGCAGCTTAGCGCGGGGGAGCCGTGAGACCCAGTACTTC
clone size: NA; J gene: TRBJ1-2; V gene: TRBV29-1; D gene: NA; CDR3 protein: CSVVGQLYGYTF; CDR3 DNA: TGCAGCGTCGTCGGACAGCTCTATGGCTACACCTTC
clone size: NA; J gene: TRBJ2-1; V gene: TRBV9; D gene: NA; CDR3 protein: CASSPRELGEQFF; CDR3 DNA: TGTGCCAGCAGCCCAAGGGAGCTAGGTGAGCAGTTCTTC
clone size: NA; J gene: TRBJ1-2; V gene: TRBV6-2/TRBV6-3; D gene: NA; CDR3 protein: CASSNGGNYGYTF; CDR3 DNA: TGTGCCAGCAGTAATGGAGGGAACTATGGCTACACCTTC
clone size: NA; J gene: TRBJ1-5; V gene: TRBV7-9; D gene: NA; CDR3 protein: CASSLRAGGSVQPQHF; CDR3 DNA: TGTGCCAGCAGCTTAAGGGCAGGAGGGTCCGTACAGCCCCAGCATTTT
clone size: NA; J gene: TRBJ2-7; V gene: TRBV6-2/TRBV6-3; D gene: TRBD1; CDR3 protein: CASSRTGTHEQYF; CDR3 DNA: TGTGCCAGCAGTCGGACAGGGACCCACGAGCAGTACTTC
clone size: NA; J gene: TRBJ2-1; V gene: TRBV3-1/TRBV3-2; D gene: NA; CDR3 protein: CASTSTYEQFF; CDR3 DNA: TGTGCCAGCACCTCAACTTATGAGCAGTTCTTC
clone size: once; J gene: TRBJ1-2; V gene: TRBV19; D gene: NA; CDR3 protein: CASSIMGDGYTF; CDR3 DNA: TGTGCCAGTAGTATAATGGGGGATGGCTACACCTTC
clone size: NA; J gene: TRBJ1-2; V gene: TRBV6-2/TRBV6-3; D gene: NA; CDR3 protein: CASSYIRQPNYGYTF; CDR3 DNA: TGTGCCAGCAGTTATATTCGACAACCTAACTATGGCTACACCTTC
clone size: few; J gene: TRBJ2-5; V gene: TRBV10-3; D gene: NA; CDR3 protein: CATFPGTRSQETQYF; CDR3 DNA: TGTGCCACCTTTCCGGGAACACGTAGCCAAGAGACCCAGTACTTC
clone size: NA; J gene: TRBJ2-3; V gene: TRBV5-4; D gene: NA; CDR3 protein: CASSSSTDTQYF; CDR3 DNA: TGTGCCAGCAGCTCGAGCACAGATACGCAGTATTTT
clone size: NA; J gene: TRBJ2-5; V gene: TRBV11-2; D gene: TRBD2; CDR3 protein: CASNGPSGGAGTQYF; CDR3 DNA: TGTGCCAGCAACGGACCTAGCGGGGGGGCTGGGACCCAGTACTTC
clone size: many; J gene: TRBJ2-1; V gene: TRBV6-2/TRBV6-3; D gene: NA; CDR3 protein: CASSRGGLDNEQFF; CDR3 DNA: TGTGCCAGCAGCCGCGGAGGCCTTGACAATGAGCAGTTCTTC
clone size: NA; J gene: TRBJ1-4; V gene: TRBV7-9; D gene: NA; CDR3 protein: CASSLGLRGNEKLFF; CDR3 DNA: TGTGCCAGCAGCTTGGGACTTCGGGGGAATGAAAAACTGTTTTTT
clone size: NA; J gene: TRBJ2-1; V gene: TRBV11-3; D gene: TRBD1; CDR3 protein: CASSLEETGDYNEQFF; CDR3 DNA: TGTGCCAGCAGCTTAGAAGAGACAGGGGACTACAATGAGCAGTTCTTC
clone size: NA; J gene: TRBJ2-1; V gene: TRBV3-1/TRBV3-2; D gene: TRBD2; CDR3 protein: CASSRTSGSSPFF; CDR3 DNA: TGTGCCAGCAGCCGGACTAGCGGGAGTAGTCCGTTCTTC
clone size: NA; J gene: TRBJ2-3; V gene: TRBV6-1; D gene: NA; CDR3 protein: CASSEQGGRDTQYF; CDR3 DNA: TGTGCCAGCAGTGAACAGGGCGGTCGAGATACGCAGTATTTT
clone size: NA; J gene: TRBJ1-1; V gene: TRBV6-1; D gene: TRBD1; CDR3 protein: CASSEARGQDTEAFF; CDR3 DNA: TGTGCCAGCAGTGAAGCCAGGGGGCAGGACACTGAAGCTTTCTTT
clone size: NA; J gene: TRBJ2-1; V gene: TRBV27; D gene: NA; CDR3 protein: CASSLPGGIYNEQFF; CDR3 DNA: TGTGCCAGCAGTTTACCGGGGGGCATATACAATGAGCAGTTCTTC
clone size: NA; J gene: TRBJ1-4; V gene: TRBV19; D gene: NA; CDR3 protein: CASSPRATNEKLFF; CDR3 DNA: TGTGCCAGTAGTCCCCGGGCAACTAATGAAAAACTGTTTTTT
clone size: NA; J gene: TRBJ2-5; V gene: TRBV7-2; D gene: TRBD1; CDR3 protein: CASLGTGQETQYF; CDR3 DNA: TGTGCCAGCTTGGGGACAGGGCAAGAGACCCAGTACTTC
clone size: NA; J gene: TRBJ1-1; V gene: TRBV3-1/TRBV3-2; D gene: TRBD1; CDR3 protein: CASSQARTGGLAFF; CDR3 DNA: TGTGCCAGCAGCCAAGCCAGGACAGGGGGCTTAGCTTTCTTT
clone size: NA; J gene: TRBJ1-4; V gene: TRBV18; D gene: TRBD1; CDR3 protein: CASSPRATGRGEKLFF; CDR3 DNA: TGTGCCAGCTCACCACGGGCGACAGGGAGAGGAGAAAAACTGTTTTTT
clone size: few; J gene: TRBJ2-5; V gene: TRBV19; D gene: NA; CDR3 protein: CASSGRIQETQYF; CDR3 DNA: TGTGCCAGTAGCGGACGGATCCAAGAGACCCAGTACTTC
clone size: NA; J gene: TRBJ1-1; V gene: TRBV10-1; D gene: NA; CDR3 protein: CASSLLKNTEAFF; CDR3 DNA: TGCGCCAGCAGCCTCTTGAAGAACACTGAAGCTTTCTTT
clone size: NA; J gene: TRBJ1-2; V gene: TRBV10-3; D gene: TRBD1; CDR3 protein: CAISESGNRGHYGYTF; CDR3 DNA: TGTGCCATCAGTGAGTCCGGAAACAGGGGGCATTATGGCTACACCTTC
clone size: NA; J gene: TRBJ1-1; V gene: TRBV11-2; D gene: NA; CDR3 protein: CASSLEGRTEAFF; CDR3 DNA: TGTGCCAGCAGCTTAGAGGGAAGGACTGAAGCTTTCTTT
clone size: NA; J gene: TRBJ2-2; V gene: TRBV19; D gene: TRBD2; CDR3 protein: CASSGTSGRGITGELFF; CDR3 DNA: TGTGCCAGTAGTGGGACTAGCGGGAGGGGGATCACCGGGGAGCTGTTTTTT
clone size: NA; J gene: TRBJ1-1; V gene: TRBV19; D gene: NA; CDR3 protein: CASSIEGTARVNTEAFF; CDR3 DNA: TGTGCCAGTAGTATTGAGGGGACGGCCCGAGTGAACACTGAAGCTTTCTTT
clone size: NA; J gene: TRBJ2-2; V gene: TRBV7-8; D gene: NA; CDR3 protein: CASSLSGGVGTGELFF; CDR3 DNA: TGTGCCAGCAGCTTGTCTGGTGGGGTCGGCACCGGGGAGCTGTTTTTT
clone size: once; J gene: TRBJ1-6; V gene: TRBV2; D gene: NA; CDR3 protein: CASRGDGTAWSPLHF; CDR3 DNA: TGTGCCAGCCGAGGAGATGGGACCGCCTGGTCACCCCTCCACTTT
clone size: NA; J gene: TRBJ2-2; V gene: TRBV9; D gene: NA; CDR3 protein: CASSVGPGGELFF; CDR3 DNA: TGTGCCAGCAGCGTAGGTCCGGGCGGGGAGCTGTTTTTT
clone size: NA; J gene: TRBJ2-7; V gene: TRBV4-2; D gene: TRBD2; CDR3 protein: CASSQDNGREGVEQYF; CDR3 DNA: TGTGCCAGCAGCCAAGATAATGGGCGGGAGGGAGTCGAGCAGTACTTC
clone size: NA; J gene: TRBJ2-3; V gene: TRBV3-1/TRBV3-2; D gene: NA; CDR3 protein: CASSQGRQARTDTQYF; CDR3 DNA: TGTGCCAGCAGCCAAGGGAGGCAGGCCCGCACAGATACGCAGTATTTT
clone size: few; J gene: TRBJ2-7; V gene: TRBV29-1; D gene: NA; CDR3 protein: CSGGGGSSYEQYF; CDR3 DNA: TGCAGCGGCGGTGGCGGTAGCTCCTACGAGCAGTACTTC